This T cell receptor beta chain comes out of a study of blood T cell repertoires in COVID-19. Study-wide context: Samples of COVID-19 (acute and convalescent) were obtained from the United States, Italy and Spain. T cells, B-cell-depleted T cells, or PBMCs supplied cDNA or gDNA.

Germline V CDR1 and CDR2: LGHNA, YNFKEQ. Between the trimmed V and J ends, which lost 0 bases and 5 bases, there was a span of 16 bases. This CDR3 comprises 16 residues. The repertoire was sequenced with immunoSEQ multiplex PCR; TCRdb's copy has only in-frame clones and lacks some. The sample consists of about 180,000 clones, 75% to 85% of them appearing once. This TCR derives from a human donor in a cohort sampled during active COVID-19. V usage is TRBV4-2 and J usage is TRBJ1-1, with a possible D match to TRBD1 (6 bases). The sequencing sample was made of peripheral blood. The CDR3 loop is CASSQDRGGGKTEAFF. The CDR3 nucleotides read TGTGCCAGCAGCCAAGATAGGGGCGGGGGCAAAACTGAAGCTTTCTTT.